Included here is one T cell receptor beta chain sequence, with context. Its target is not known. CDR3 length: 13 amino acids. Trimming removed 5 bases at V and 1 base at J, with 6 bases between. Germline V gives CDR1 MGHRA, CDR2 YSYEKL. This entry comes from a study of OX40 agonist ivuxolimab in advanced cancers. Method: immunoSEQ multiplex PCR; TCRdb's copy keeps in-frame clones and lacks some. Of about 97,000 clones in the sample, roughly 90% were seen once. Study-wide results and limits: The study found that CD8+ T cells averaged more expanded clones than CD4+.

Sequenced material: CD4+ or CD8+ T cells sorted from blood, taken in a trial of the OX40 agonist ivuxolimab. This sequence was found in an adult with an advanced solid tumor such as melanoma, head and neck, liver or kidney cancer. The gene calls are TRBV4-1 and TRBJ1-5; unclear D gene. The CDR3: CASSYTSNQPQHF. The CDR3 DNA is TGCGCCAGCAGCTACACCAGCAATCAGCCCCAGCATTTT.